By share, the clone carrying this T cell receptor (beta chain) ranks as medium-sized (0.01 to 0.1%). Trimming shortened V by 2 bases and J by 6 bases, and 17 bases separated the two germline ends. The CDR3 sequence is 16 residues long. In germline, CDR1 is KGHSH, CDR2 LQKENI. This table comes from immunoSEQ multiplex PCR, and its TCRdb copy is limited to in-frame clones, with some not included. The table has tens of thousands of clones, approximately 92% seen once. The entry originates in a study of T cell changes during pregnancy in multiple sclerosis. The chain has TRBV18 and TRBJ1-5; D might be TRBD1 (6 bases). The receptor was isolated from a female donor in good health, enrolled as a control in a pregnancy study. The material was peripheral blood, obtained in the third trimester of pregnancy. CDR3 in DNA: TGTGCCAGCTCACCATCGGGAACAGGGCAAGGTCAGCCCCAGCATTTT. It is translated as CASSPSGTGQGQPQHF. The full variable domain, its missing parts supplied by reference TRBV18 and TRBJ1-5, is NAGVMQNPRHLVRRRGQEARLRCSPMKGHSHVYWYRQLPEEGLKFMVYLQKENIIDESGMPKERFSAEFPKEGPSILRIQQVVRGDSAAYFCASSPSGTGQGQPQHFGDGTRLSIL.